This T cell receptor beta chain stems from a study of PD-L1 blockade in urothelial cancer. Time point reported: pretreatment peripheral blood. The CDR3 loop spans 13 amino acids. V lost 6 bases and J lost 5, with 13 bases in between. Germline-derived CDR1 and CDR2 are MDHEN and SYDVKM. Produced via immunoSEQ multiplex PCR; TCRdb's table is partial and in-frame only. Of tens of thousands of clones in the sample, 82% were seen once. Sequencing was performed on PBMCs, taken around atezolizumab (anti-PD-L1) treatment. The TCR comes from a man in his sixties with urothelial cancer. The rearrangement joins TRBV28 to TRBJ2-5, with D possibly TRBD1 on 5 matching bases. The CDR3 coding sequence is TGTGCCAGCAGAAGTACAGGCTCTGAGACCCAGTACTTC. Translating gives CASRSTGSETQYF. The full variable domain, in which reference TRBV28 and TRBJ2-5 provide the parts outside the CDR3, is DVKVTQSSRYLVKRTGEKVFLECVQDMDHENMFWYRQDPGLGLRLIYFSYDVKMKEKGDIPEGYSVSREKKERFSLILESASTNQTSMYLCASRSTGSETQYFGPGTRLLVL.